Here is one T cell receptor beta chain with its context. CDR1 and CDR2 from the germline V gene are SGHNT and YYREEE (reference sequence). The CDR3 is made up of 20 amino acids. V was clipped by 4 bases and J by 1 base; unmatched bases: 18. The sample comes from a study of blood T cell repertoires in COVID-19. Study information: The samples span acute and convalescent COVID-19 from the United States, Italy and Spain. PBMCs, B-cell-depleted T cells, or T cells were the source of the cDNA or gDNA that made up the material.

Original methodology: Counts of nucleated cells, estimated from reference gene primer amplification, were obtained. Libraries were prepared by immunoSEQ multiplex PCR; TCRdb keeps only in-frame clonotypes and omits some of them. Clone size and the V and J calls come from that table; the DNA yielded D and trimming. The sample contains roughly 99,000 clones, 70% to 80% of which appear only once. The sequence derives from a woman of 80 years or more with active or convalescent COVID-19. This chain joins TRBV5-4 and TRBJ2-1; TRBD2 matches 9 bases. Sequencing was carried out using peripheral blood. CDR3 bases: TGTGCCAGCAGCCCGGCATTAAGGGGTACTAGCGGGCGATCCTACAATGAGCAGTTCTTC. Translating it yields CASSPALRGTSGRSYNEQFF. Full variable domain (outside the CDR3, taken from reference TRBV5-4 and TRBJ2-1): ETGVTQSPTHLIKTRGQQVTLRCSSQSGHNTVSWYQQALGQGPQFIFQYYREEENGRGNFPPRFSGLQFPNYSSELNVNALELDDSALYLCASSPALRGTSGRSYNEQFFGPGTRLTVL.